Each of the 18 T cell receptor beta chains below was sequenced from the same sample in a study of shared clonotypes between healthy human individuals. TCRdb keeps only in-frame clones here, not all; method: immunoSEQ multiplex PCR. Here the sample spans around 510,000 clones, about 96% being singletons. The sequencing input was naive CD4+ T cells sorted from blood. The subset: CD45RA+ positively selected. These receptors originate from a woman under 40 in good health.

The chain links TRBV19 to TRBJ2-7; TRBD2 aligns across 11 bases. The germline V gene encodes CDR1 LNHDA and CDR2 SQIVND (reference sequence). The CDR3 totals 15 residues. The J segment lost 2 bases and the V segment lost 6 bases, leaving 6 bases of the junction unmatched. Written as DNA, the CDR3 is TGTGCCAGTAGACCCGGGACTAGCGGAACCTACGAGCAGTACTTC. Translation: CASRPGTSGTYEQYF. The full variable domain, with the rest looked up from reference TRBV19 and TRBJ2-7, is DGGITQSPKYLFRKEGQNVTLSCEQNLNHDAMYWYRQDPGQGLRLIYYSQIVNDFQKGDIAEGYSVSREKKESFPLTVTSAQKNPTAFYLCASRPGTSGTYEQYFGPGTRLTVT.

The J gene is TRBJ2-2, the V gene TRBV5-1; the D gene is possibly TRBD1 (5 bases). The ends were cut back, 4 bases at V and 5 bases at J, with 12 bases in the middle. Germline CDR1 is SGHRS and CDR2 is YFSETQ. This CDR3 is built from 14 residues. The chain's CDR3 is CASSRQPDTGELFF. The CDR3 DNA follows: TGCGCCAGCAGCCGACAGCCCGATACCGGGGAGCTGTTTTTT.

The rearrangement joins TRBV28 to TRBJ2-7, with no clear D. Germline CDR1 MDHEN, CDR2 SYDVKM. Trimming removed 5 bases from V and 3 bases from J, with 11 bases in between. CDR3 size: 13 residues. Here the CDR3 reads CASSLYGLYEQYF. CDR3 bases: TGTGCCAGCAGTCTCTACGGTCTCTACGAGCAGTACTTC.

This rearrangement joins TRBV7-9 to TRBJ1-4; 8 bases align to TRBD1. CDR1 and CDR2 (germline): SEHNR, FQNEAQ (reference sequence). The CDR3 is 16 residues long. The V segment lost 1 base and the J segment 7 bases; nucleotides outside the gene matches: 8. The CDR3 sequence is CASSLGVDRDGEKLFF. As DNA, the CDR3 is TGTGCCAGCAGCTTAGGTGTGGACAGGGATGGTGAAAAACTGTTTTTT.

The V call is TRBV28, the J call TRBJ2-7, with 9 bases aligning to TRBD2. Trimming removed 7 bases from V and 2 bases from J; junction bases left unmatched: 9. This CDR3 region has 15 residues. Germline V CDR1 and CDR2: MDHEN, SYDVKM. The CDR3 loop is CASTTLAGATYEQYF. The CDR3 DNA sequence: TGTGCCAGCACCACATTAGCGGGGGCGACCTACGAGCAGTACTTC. Based on the CDR3 plus reference TRBV28 and TRBJ2-7, the full variable domain is DVKVTQSSRYLVKRTGEKVFLECVQDMDHENMFWYRQDPGLGLRLIYFSYDVKMKEKGDIPEGYSVSREKKERFSLILESASTNQTSMYLCASTTLAGATYEQYFGPGTRLTVT.

CDR3 sequence: CASNYGSWTDTQYF. Here the CDR3 DNA reads TGTGCCAGCAATTACGGGAGCTGGACAGATACGCAGTATTTT. J is TRBJ2-3 and V is TRBV28; perhaps TRBD2 as D (6 bases). The CDR3 length is 14 residues. The germline V gene encodes CDR1 MDHEN and CDR2 SYDVKM. V was trimmed by 7 bases and J by 3 bases, leaving 14 bases between them.

The gene calls are TRBV30 and TRBJ1-5, with TRBD1 identical over 8 bases. The CDR3 is made up of 13 amino acids. Germline V lookup: CDR1 GTSNPN, CDR2 SVGIG (reference sequence). V lost 2 bases and J lost 8; bases outside the gene matches: 5. The CDR3 sequence: CAWSTKQGEPQHF. The CDR3, as DNA: TGTGCCTGGAGTACAAAACAGGGGGAGCCCCAGCATTTT.

The rearrangement joins TRBV5-6 to TRBJ2-4; TRBD1 matches at 9 bases. CDR1 and CDR2 from the germline V gene are SGHDT and YYEEEE. The CDR3 loop spans 15 amino acids. V lost 3 bases to trimming and J lost 3 bases; unmatched junction nucleotides: 4. The CDR3 is CASSWTGASKNIQYF. As DNA, the CDR3 is TGTGCCAGCAGCTGGACAGGGGCTAGCAAAAACATTCAGTACTTC.

V usage is TRBV19 and J usage is TRBJ1-4; D ambiguous. CDR1 and CDR2 (germline): LNHDA, SQIVND (reference sequence). Trimming left V 7 bases short and J 0 bases short, with 15 bases between. The CDR3 totals 16 residues. CDR3 sequence (DNA): TGTGCCAGTACCCCTAGGACTGCTGCAACTAATGAAAAACTGTTTTTT. This gives the protein CASTPRTAATNEKLFF.

This chain uses TRBV10-1 with TRBJ2-5; D unclear. Germline CDR1 WNHNN, CDR2 SYGVQD (reference sequence). Trimming cost V 0 bases and J 1 base, with 9 bases left between them. The CDR3 loop spans 15 amino acids. Here the CDR3 reads CASSESIAAQETQYF. The CDR3 nucleotides read TGCGCCAGCAGTGAGTCGATCGCAGCCCAAGAGACCCAGTACTTC.

The chain couples TRBV4-1 to TRBJ2-1, with a tentative D call TRBD1 (6 bases). Germline CDR1 MGHRA, CDR2 YSYEKL. With 6 bases removed from V and 7 bases from J, the gap between germline ends came to 13 bases. The CDR3 sequence is 13 residues long. CDR3 amino acids: CASSLQGLNEQFF. CDR3 DNA: TGCGCCAGCAGTCTACAGGGTTTGAATGAGCAGTTCTTC.

The chain employs TRBV27 and TRBJ1-5; D not resolved. CDR1 and CDR2 (germline): MNHEY, SMNVEV (reference sequence). This CDR3 has 14 residues. V dropped 1 base and J dropped 4 bases, with 8 bases sitting between them. CDR3 sequence: CASSLYSINQPQHF. In DNA, the CDR3 is TGTGCCAGCAGTTTATACAGTATAAATCAGCCCCAGCATTTT.

The chain carries TRBV28 and TRBJ1-2, with D possibly TRBD1 on 6 matching bases. The CDR3 is 13 residues long. Trimming removed 6 bases from V and 4 bases from J, with 12 bases in between. Germline V CDR1 and CDR2: MDHEN, SYDVKM. The CDR3 region has the DNA TGTGCCAGCAGACAGACAGGTGTCTATGGCTACACCTTC. It is translated as CASRQTGVYGYTF.

This rearrangement joins TRBV28 to TRBJ2-7; 8 bases are a match to TRBD1. Germline V gene data show CDR1 as MDHEN and CDR2 as SYDVKM. Trimming removed 5 bases from V and 3 bases from J; junction bases left unmatched: 9. The CDR3 is 15 residues long. The CDR3 sequence: CASSTLGTGGYEQYF. The CDR3 DNA is TGTGCCAGCAGTACGCTCGGGACAGGCGGCTACGAGCAGTACTTC.

The sample holds one count of this clone. V usage is TRBV29-1 and J usage is TRBJ1-1; 7 bases align to TRBD1. The CDR3 consists of 13 residues. The J segment lost 1 base and the V segment lost 7 bases, leaving 6 bases of the junction unmatched. Looked up from germline, CDR1 is SQVTM and CDR2 is ANQGSEA. CDR3 in DNA: TGCAGCGCACACGGACAGGCGAACACTGAAGCTTTCTTT. This encodes CSAHGQANTEAFF.

The rearrangement uses TRBV28 and TRBJ2-3; no firm D call. V lost 1 base and J lost 0, with 11 bases in between. CDR1 and CDR2 (germline): MDHEN, SYDVKM. This CDR3 contains 16 residues. DNA of the CDR3: TGTGCCAGCAGTTTATTCCAGGTTATTAGCACAGATACGCAGTATTTT. It encodes CASSLFQVISTDTQYF.

V is TRBV6-1 and J is TRBJ1-1; TRBD1 aligns across 9 bases. The CDR3 is 13 residues long. The V segment lost 7 bases and the J segment 6 bases; nucleotides outside the gene matches: 6. CDR1 MNHNS and CDR2 SASEGT come from the germline V gene. DNA for the CDR3: TGTGCCAGCAAACGGGACAGGGTGTCTGAAGCTTTCTTT. Amino acid sequence: CASKRDRVSEAFF.

The chain has TRBV28 and TRBJ2-2; tentatively, D is TRBD1 (5 bases). V lost 3 bases and J 6 bases, leaving 14 bases between the germline ends. The CDR3 is 15 amino acids. Germline CDR1 and CDR2: MDHEN and SYDVKM. This CDR3 is CASSFSGQVAGELFF. CDR3 coding DNA: TGTGCCAGCAGTTTTTCAGGGCAAGTCGCCGGGGAGCTGTTTTTT. Full variable domain (missing parts from reference TRBV28 and TRBJ2-2): DVKVTQSSRYLVKRTGEKVFLECVQDMDHENMFWYRQDPGLGLRLIYFSYDVKMKEKGDIPEGYSVSREKKERFSLILESASTNQTSMYLCASSFSGQVAGELFFGEGSRLTVL.